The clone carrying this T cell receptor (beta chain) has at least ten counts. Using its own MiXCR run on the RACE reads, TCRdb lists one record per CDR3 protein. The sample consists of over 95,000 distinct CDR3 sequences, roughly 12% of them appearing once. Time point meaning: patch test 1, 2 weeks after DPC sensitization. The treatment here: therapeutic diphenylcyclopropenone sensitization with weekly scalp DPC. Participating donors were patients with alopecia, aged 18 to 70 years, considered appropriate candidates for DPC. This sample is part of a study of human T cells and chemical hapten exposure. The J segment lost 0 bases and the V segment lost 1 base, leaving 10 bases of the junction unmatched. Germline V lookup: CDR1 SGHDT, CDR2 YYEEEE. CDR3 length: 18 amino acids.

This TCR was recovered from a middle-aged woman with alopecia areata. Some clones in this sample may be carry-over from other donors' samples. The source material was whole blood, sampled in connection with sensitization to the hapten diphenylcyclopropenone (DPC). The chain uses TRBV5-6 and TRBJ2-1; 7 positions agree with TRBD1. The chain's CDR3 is CASSLFWQGVSSYNEQFF. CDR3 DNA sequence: TGTGCCAGCAGCTTGTTCTGGCAGGGGGTTAGCTCCTACAATGAGCAGTTCTTC.